The 20 T cell receptor beta chains below all came from one sample that was sequenced in a study of CD8+ T cells in alopecia areata. TCR sequencing used cDNA made by reverse transcription of extracted RNA. Measured with immunoSEQ multiplex PCR; TCRdb has only the in-frame clones, and not every one. The profile covers 110,000 to 150,000 clones, with 51% appearing a single time and more than 0.95% taken by the ten largest. This specimen consisted of CD4+ T cells sorted from blood, obtained at week 0. The receptor source for this set is a human donor with alopecia areata.

Only a few counts were recorded for this clone. The chain joins TRBV30 to TRBJ1-1; weak D call: TRBD1 (6 bases). Trimming cost V 5 bases and J 1 base, with 8 bases left between them. Looked up from germline, CDR1 is GTSNPN and CDR2 is SVGIG (reference sequence). The CDR3 runs to 12 residues. The CDR3 nucleotides read TGTGCCTGGTGGGACACGAACACTGAAGCTTTCTTT. Translation gives CAWWDTNTEAFF.

The V and J genes are TRBV2 and TRBJ1-5; no definite D call. V lost 2 bases and J 7 bases, leaving 15 bases between the germline ends. This CDR3 has 15 amino acids. Germline V lookup: CDR1 SNHLY, CDR2 FYNNEI. As DNA, the CDR3 is TGTGCCAGCAGTGAACAAGAACTGAGTACGCAGCCCCAGCATTTT. Its translation is CASSEQELSTQPQHF.

V gene TRBV6-6 combines with J gene TRBJ2-7, with a tentative D call TRBD2 (5 bases). The length of the CDR3 is 15 residues. In germline, CDR1 is MNHNY, CDR2 SVGAGI (reference sequence). The V end was cut by 6 bases, the J end by 2 bases, with 17 bases between. The CDR3 protein is CASRPLGLATYEQYF. The CDR3 nucleotides are TGTGCCAGCAGACCACTCGGACTCGCAACCTACGAGCAGTACTTC.

This sequence joins TRBV5-1 and TRBJ2-1; the match to TRBD2 covers 12 bases. Germline V gene lookup returns CDR1 SGHRS and CDR2 YFSETQ. The V gene end was trimmed by 3 bases and the J gene end by 9 bases; junction bases not matched to a gene: 13. The CDR3 has 17 amino acids. CDR3 sequence: CASSSTTRLAGEGEQFF. The CDR3, as DNA: TGCGCCAGCAGCTCAACAACCAGACTAGCGGGAGAAGGTGAGCAGTTCTTC.

V is TRBV9 and J is TRBJ2-2; no reliable D call. The CDR3 covers 14 residues. Trimming stripped 2 bases from V and 1 base from J, with 6 bases between. Germline V gene lookup returns CDR1 SGDLS and CDR2 YYNGEE. CDR3 DNA sequence: TGTGCCAGCAGCGTGATAATGAACACCGGGGAGCTGTTTTTT. It is translated as CASSVIMNTGELFF.

This clone was seen once. The chain couples TRBV4-3 to TRBJ2-7, with D unclear. Between the trimmed V and J ends, which lost 6 bases and 6 bases, there was a span of 18 bases. The CDR3 covers 14 residues. Per the germline V gene, CDR1 is LGHNA and CDR2 is YSLEER. In DNA, the CDR3 is TGCGCCAGCAGTACCGGTGCAACGGATCGCGAGCAGTACTTC. Translated: CASSTGATDREQYF.

This clone was found a few times. The rearrangement uses TRBV19 and TRBJ2-3; no clear D gene. The CDR3 contains 15 residues. V dropped 3 bases and J dropped 0 bases, with 10 bases sitting between them. CDR1 is LNHDA, CDR2 SQIVND, per germline (reference sequence). In nucleotides, the CDR3 is TGTGCCAGTAGTATTCAACCAACAAGCACAGATACGCAGTATTTT. It codes for CASSIQPTSTDTQYF.

This chain links TRBV9 with TRBJ1-1; no clear D. The CDR3 is 12 residues long. Trimming stripped 4 bases from V and 1 base from J, with 5 bases between. From germline, CDR1 is SGDLS and CDR2 YYNGEE. In nucleotides, the CDR3 is TGTGCCAGCAGCCGGGGGAACACTGAAGCTTTCTTT. This sequence encodes CASSRGNTEAFF.

The gene calls are TRBV29-1 and TRBJ2-1; TRBD2 matches 13 bases. This CDR3 is built from 15 residues. Germline CDR1 and CDR2: SQVTM and ANQGSEA. V was clipped by 7 bases and J by 3 bases; unmatched bases: 6. As DNA, the CDR3 is TGCAGCGGAAGACTAGCGGGAGGAAACTACAATGAGCAGTTCTTC. Its translation: CSGRLAGGNYNEQFF.

CDR3 nucleotides: TGTGCCTGGAGCCGGGCCGGGGGGCGCGGAACTCAGCCCCAGCATTTT. Protein product: CAWSRAGGRGTQPQHF. The V and J genes are TRBV30 and TRBJ1-5, with D maybe TRBD1 (6 bases). The CDR3 runs 16 residues. Trimming took 3 bases from V and 6 from J, leaving 21 bases between them. Germline lookup yields CDR1 GTSNPN and CDR2 SVGIG (reference sequence).

This rearrangement joins TRBV2 to TRBJ2-5, with D possibly TRBD2 on 5 matching bases. The germline V gene has CDR1 SNHLY and CDR2 FYNNEI. There are 14 residues in the CDR3. V lost 6 bases to trimming and J lost 2 bases, with 13 bases between them. CDR3 sequence (DNA): TGTGCCAGCAGCGCTAGACGGACTCAAGAGACCCAGTACTTC. Translating it yields CASSARRTQETQYF.

The V and J genes are TRBV30 and TRBJ1-1; the D is unclear. V was cut by 4 bases and J by 4 bases, with 16 bases left in between. Germline V gives CDR1 GTSNPN, CDR2 SVGIG (reference sequence). The CDR3 is made up of 14 amino acids. The CDR3 here is CAWTTEEAGTEAFF. The CDR3 nucleotides are TGTGCCTGGACTACGGAAGAGGCGGGCACTGAAGCTTTCTTT.

The chain links TRBV30 to TRBJ1-2; TRBD1 matches 7 bases. The CDR3 contains 14 residues. The germline CDR1 and CDR2 sequences are GTSNPN and SVGIG (reference sequence). Trimming took 1 base from V and 11 from J; bases not matched to a gene: 13. CDR3 region: CAWSETGTPKGYTF. The CDR3 DNA reads TGTGCCTGGAGTGAGACAGGGACCCCTAAAGGGTACACCTTC.

The chain employs TRBV7-6 and TRBJ2-7; D might be TRBD1 or TRBD2, each matching 6 bases. Trimming removed 5 bases from V and 4 bases from J, with 9 bases in between. Germline loops: CDR1 SGHVS, CDR2 FNYEAQ. CDR3 length: 12 residues. CDR3 region: CASSRGGYEQYF. DNA for the CDR3: TGTGCCAGCAGCCGAGGGGGGTACGAGCAGTACTTC. Looking up the rest from reference TRBV7-6 and TRBJ2-7 gives the full variable domain: GAGVSQSPRYKVTKRGQDVALRCDPISGHVSLYWYRQALGQGPEFLTYFNYEAQQDKSGLPNDRFSAERPEGSISTLTIQRTEQRDSAMYRCASSRGGYEQYFGPGTRLTVT.

The chain is built from TRBV30 and TRBJ2-5; 7 bases are shared with TRBD2. V lost 4 bases, J lost 4 bases, and 3 bases stayed unmatched. The CDR3 is 12 amino acids. Germline V gives CDR1 GTSNPN, CDR2 SVGIG (reference sequence). This chain's CDR3 is CAWIRGGETQYF. DNA of the CDR3: TGTGCCTGGATCCGCGGGGGAGAGACCCAGTACTTC.

DNA of the CDR3: TGTGCCAGCAGTGAACGGAGCGAGCAGTTCTTC. This codes for CASSERSEQFF. The V call is TRBV6-1, the J call TRBJ2-1, with D hard to call. The CDR3 extends over 11 amino acids. Germline V CDR1 and CDR2: MNHNS, SASEGT. V was cut by 2 bases and J by 10 bases, with 6 bases left in between.

The chain is built from TRBV4-2 and TRBJ2-1; TRBD2 aligns across 7 bases. There are 17 residues in the CDR3. Germline assignment: CDR1 LGHNA and CDR2 YNFKEQ. Unmatched junction bases numbered 10, after V lost 1 base and J lost 4 bases. The CDR3 region has the DNA TGTGCCAGCAGCCAAGGCCTGGGGAGCGGGATTTACAATGAGCAGTTCTTC. It is translated as CASSQGLGSGIYNEQFF.

The chain joins TRBV19 to TRBJ1-1; tentative D call: TRBD1 (6 bases). CDR1 LNHDA and CDR2 SQIVND come from the germline V gene (reference sequence). V was clipped by 4 bases and J by 1 base, with 13 bases between them. CDR3 size: 15 residues. CDR3 protein: CASSSAVQGNTEAFF. DNA for the CDR3: TGTGCCAGTAGTAGCGCCGTACAGGGGAACACTGAAGCTTTCTTT.

This clone was observed a few times. The chain uses TRBV30 and TRBJ2-3; TRBD2 might be the D (5 bases). This CDR3 has 10 residues. The V gene lost 7 bases and the J gene lost 8 bases, with 10 bases spanning the gap. CDR1 and CDR2 from the germline V gene are GTSNPN and SVGIG (reference sequence). The CDR3 coding sequence is TGTGCCTACCGTCGGGGTACGCAGTATTTT. It yields the protein CAYRRGTQYF.

The V gene is TRBV4-2, the J gene TRBJ2-2; unclear D gene. V shed 0 bases and J shed 2 bases, with 7 bases lying between them. Germline CDR1 reads LGHNA; CDR2 reads YNFKEQ. This CDR3 has 15 residues. The CDR3 protein is CASSQESSNTGELFF. The CDR3 region has the DNA TGTGCCAGCAGCCAAGAGAGCAGCAACACCGGGGAGCTGTTTTTT.